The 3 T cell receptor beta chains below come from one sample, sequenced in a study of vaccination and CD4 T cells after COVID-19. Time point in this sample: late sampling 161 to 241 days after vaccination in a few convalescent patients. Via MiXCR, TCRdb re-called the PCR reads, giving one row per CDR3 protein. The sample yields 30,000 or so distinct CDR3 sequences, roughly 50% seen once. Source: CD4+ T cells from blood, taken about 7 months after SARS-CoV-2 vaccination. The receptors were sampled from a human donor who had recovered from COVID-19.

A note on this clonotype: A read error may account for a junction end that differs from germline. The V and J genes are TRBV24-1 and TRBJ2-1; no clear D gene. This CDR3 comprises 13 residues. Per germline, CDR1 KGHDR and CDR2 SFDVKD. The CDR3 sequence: CASQANSYNELFF. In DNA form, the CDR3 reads TGTGCCAGCCAGGCTAACTCCTACAATGAGCTGTTCTTC.

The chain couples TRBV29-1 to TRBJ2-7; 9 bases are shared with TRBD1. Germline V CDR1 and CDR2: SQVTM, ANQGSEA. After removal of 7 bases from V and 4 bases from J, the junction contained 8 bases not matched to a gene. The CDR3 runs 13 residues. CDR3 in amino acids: CSAVGTGSYEQYF. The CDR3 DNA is TGCAGCGCAGTGGGGACAGGGTCTTACGAGCAGTACTTC.

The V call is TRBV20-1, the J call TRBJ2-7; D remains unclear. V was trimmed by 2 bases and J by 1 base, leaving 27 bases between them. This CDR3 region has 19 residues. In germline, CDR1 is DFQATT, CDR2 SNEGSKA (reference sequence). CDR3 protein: CSARYASDPFRRPSYEQYF. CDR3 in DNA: TGCAGTGCTAGATATGCCTCTGACCCATTCCGACGTCCATCCTACGAGCAGTACTTC.